This passage covers 4 T cell receptor beta chains from one sample sequenced in a study of blood T cell repertoires in COVID-19. The assay was immunoSEQ multiplex PCR, and TCRdb's table has in-frame clones only and misses some. Seen here are some 170,000 clones, 80% to 85% observed once, and the top ten hold 6.5% to 8.5%. The sequencing input was peripheral blood. Every receptor here comes from a woman aged 40 to 50 with COVID-19, enrolled during active disease.

The chain is built from TRBV24-1 and TRBJ2-3; TRBD2 matches at 13 bases. Germline V gene data show CDR1 as KGHDR and CDR2 as SFDVKD. Trimming took 4 bases from V and 1 from J; bases not matched to a gene: 7. The CDR3 spans 18 residues. CDR3 coding DNA: TGTGCCACCAGTGAGAGGCCCGGACTAGCGGGGGGCACAGATACGCAGTATTTT. Translated, it gives CATSERPGLAGGTDTQYF.

The chain employs TRBV27 and TRBJ1-1, with 12 bases fitting TRBD1. The V and J ends lost 5 bases and 10 bases, in that order; junction bases with no gene match: 17. CDR1 is MNHEY, CDR2 SMNVEV, per germline (reference sequence). The CDR3 consists of 17 residues. CDR3 sequence reads: CASSTLPGQGAIFGAFF. The CDR3 DNA is TGTGCCAGCAGTACATTGCCGGGACAGGGGGCGATTTTCGGAGCTTTCTTT.

The V gene is TRBV10-3, the J gene TRBJ2-7, with 8 bases that match TRBD1. In germline, CDR1 is ENHRY, CDR2 SYGVKD. The ends lost 6 bases at V and 3 bases at J; junction bases unmatched: 7. This CDR3 contains 14 residues. The CDR3 sequence: CAIRGQGAFYEQYF. In DNA, the CDR3 is TGTGCCATCAGAGGTCAGGGGGCTTTCTACGAGCAGTACTTC.

The chain links TRBV3-1 (or the pseudogene TRBV3-2) to TRBJ1-3, with TRBD1 matching over 11 bases. Unmatched junction bases numbered 9, after V lost 4 bases and J lost 4 bases. Looked up from germline, CDR1 is LGHDT and CDR2 is YNNKEL (reference sequence). The length of the CDR3 is 17 residues. CDR3 DNA sequence: TGTGCCAGCAGCCCGGGGAGGGACAGGGGGTTCGGAAACACCATATATTTT. Protein product: CASSPGRDRGFGNTIYF.